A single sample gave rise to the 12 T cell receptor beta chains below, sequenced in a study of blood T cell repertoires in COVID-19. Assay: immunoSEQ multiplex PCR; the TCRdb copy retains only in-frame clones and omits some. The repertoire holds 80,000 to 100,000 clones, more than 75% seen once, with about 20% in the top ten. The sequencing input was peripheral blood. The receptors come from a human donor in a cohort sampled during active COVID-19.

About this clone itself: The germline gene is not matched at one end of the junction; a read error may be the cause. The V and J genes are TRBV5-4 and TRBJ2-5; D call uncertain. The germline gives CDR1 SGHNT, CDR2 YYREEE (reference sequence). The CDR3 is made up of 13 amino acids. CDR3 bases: TGTGCCAGCACCTTGGGCGGAGAAGAGACCCAGTACTTC. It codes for CASTLGGEETQYF. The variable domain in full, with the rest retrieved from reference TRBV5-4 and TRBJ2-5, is ETGVTQSPTHLIKTRGQQVTLRCSSQSGHNTVSWYQQALGQGPQFIFQYYREEENGRGNFPPRFSGLQFPNYSSELNVNALELDDSALYLCASTLGGEETQYFGPGTRLLVL.

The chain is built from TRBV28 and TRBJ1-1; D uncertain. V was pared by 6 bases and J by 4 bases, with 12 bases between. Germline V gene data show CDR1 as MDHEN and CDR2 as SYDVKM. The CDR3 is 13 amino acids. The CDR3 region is CASRRPAGTEAFF. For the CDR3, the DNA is TGTGCCAGCAGGCGGCCGGCGGGCACTGAAGCTTTCTTT.

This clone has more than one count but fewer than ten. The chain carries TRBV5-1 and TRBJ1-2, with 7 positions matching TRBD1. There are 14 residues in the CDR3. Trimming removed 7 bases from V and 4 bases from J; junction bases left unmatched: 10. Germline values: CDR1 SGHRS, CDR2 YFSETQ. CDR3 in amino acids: CASGVVGQAYGYTF. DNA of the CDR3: TGCGCCAGCGGAGTAGTTGGACAGGCCTATGGCTACACCTTC.

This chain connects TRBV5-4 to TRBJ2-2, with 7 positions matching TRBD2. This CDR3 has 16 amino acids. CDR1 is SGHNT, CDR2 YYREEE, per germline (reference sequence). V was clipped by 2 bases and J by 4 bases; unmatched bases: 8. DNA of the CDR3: TGTGCCAGCAGCTTTTTCGGGGGGAGTTTCACCGGGGAGCTGTTTTTT. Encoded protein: CASSFFGGSFTGELFF.

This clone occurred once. The CDR3 bases are TGTGCCAGTAGTATGGTAGCGGGCATTCCCTACGAGCAGTACTTC. The encoded protein is CASSMVAGIPYEQYF. The V call is TRBV19, the J call TRBJ2-7; 7 bases are shared with TRBD2. Germline V lookup: CDR1 LNHDA, CDR2 SQIVND (reference sequence). The V gene end was trimmed by 3 bases and the J gene end by 2 bases; junction bases not matched to a gene: 7. The CDR3 totals 15 residues.

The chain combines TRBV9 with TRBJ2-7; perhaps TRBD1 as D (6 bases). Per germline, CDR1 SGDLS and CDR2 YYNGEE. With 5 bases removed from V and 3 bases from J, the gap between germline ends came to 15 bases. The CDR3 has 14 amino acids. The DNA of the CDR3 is TGTGCCAGCAGTACAGGGTATCTGGTCTACGAGCAGTACTTC. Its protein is CASSTGYLVYEQYF.

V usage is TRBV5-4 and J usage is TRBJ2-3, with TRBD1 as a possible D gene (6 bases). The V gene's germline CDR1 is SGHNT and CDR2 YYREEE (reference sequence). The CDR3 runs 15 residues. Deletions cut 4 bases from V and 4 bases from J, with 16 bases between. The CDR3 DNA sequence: TGTGCCAGCAGCCCGGGGACAACTGGAGCAGATACGCAGTATTTT. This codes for CASSPGTTGADTQYF.

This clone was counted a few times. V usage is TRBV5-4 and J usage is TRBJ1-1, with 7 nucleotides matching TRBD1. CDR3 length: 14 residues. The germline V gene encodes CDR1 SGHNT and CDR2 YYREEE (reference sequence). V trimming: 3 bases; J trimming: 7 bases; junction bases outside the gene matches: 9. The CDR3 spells CASSSRADRDEAFF. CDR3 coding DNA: TGTGCCAGCAGCTCCAGGGCCGACAGGGATGAAGCTTTCTTT.

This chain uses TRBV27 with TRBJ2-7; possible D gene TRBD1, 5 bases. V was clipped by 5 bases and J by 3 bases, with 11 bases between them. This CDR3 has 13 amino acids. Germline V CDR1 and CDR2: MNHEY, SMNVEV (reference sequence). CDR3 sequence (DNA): TGTGCCAGCAGTAAGACAGCCCTCTACGAGCAGTACTTC. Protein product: CASSKTALYEQYF.

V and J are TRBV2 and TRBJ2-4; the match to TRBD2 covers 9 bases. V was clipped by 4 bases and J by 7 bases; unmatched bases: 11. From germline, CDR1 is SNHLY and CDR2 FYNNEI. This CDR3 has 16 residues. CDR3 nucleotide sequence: TGTGCCAGCAGTGTGAGGTCGGGGCTAGCGGGGAACATTCAGTACTTC. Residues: CASSVRSGLAGNIQYF.

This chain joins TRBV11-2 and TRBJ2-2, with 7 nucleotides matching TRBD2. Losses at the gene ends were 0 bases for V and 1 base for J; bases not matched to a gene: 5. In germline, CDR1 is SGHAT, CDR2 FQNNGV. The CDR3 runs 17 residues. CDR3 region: CASSLEGSGQNTGELFF. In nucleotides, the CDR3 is TGTGCCAGCAGCTTAGAAGGTAGCGGGCAGAACACCGGGGAGCTGTTTTTT.

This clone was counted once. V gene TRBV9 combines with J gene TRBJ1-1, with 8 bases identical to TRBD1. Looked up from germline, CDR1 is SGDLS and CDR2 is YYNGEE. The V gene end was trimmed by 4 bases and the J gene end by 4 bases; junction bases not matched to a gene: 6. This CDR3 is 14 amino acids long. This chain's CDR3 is CASSSLDRATEAFF. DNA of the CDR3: TGTGCCAGCAGCTCCCTGGACAGGGCCACTGAAGCTTTCTTT.